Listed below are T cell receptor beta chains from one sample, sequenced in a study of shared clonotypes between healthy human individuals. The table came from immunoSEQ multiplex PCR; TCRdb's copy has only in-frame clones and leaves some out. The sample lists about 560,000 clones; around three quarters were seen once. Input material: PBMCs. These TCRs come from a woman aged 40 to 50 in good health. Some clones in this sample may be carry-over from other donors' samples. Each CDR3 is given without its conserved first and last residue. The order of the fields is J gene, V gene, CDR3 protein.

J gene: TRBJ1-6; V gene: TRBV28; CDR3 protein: ASSLLGQGDSPLH
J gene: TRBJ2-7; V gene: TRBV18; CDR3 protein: ASSPPLASGTYEQY
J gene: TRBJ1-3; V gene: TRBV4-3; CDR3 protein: ASSQATRVDTIY
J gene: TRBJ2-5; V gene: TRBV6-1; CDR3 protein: APRTSGETQY
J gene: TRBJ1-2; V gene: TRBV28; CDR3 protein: ASSSPGQGYGYT
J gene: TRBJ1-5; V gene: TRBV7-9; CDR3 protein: ASSLGGAGAGQPQH
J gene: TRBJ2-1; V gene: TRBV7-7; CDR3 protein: ASSRDSYNEQF
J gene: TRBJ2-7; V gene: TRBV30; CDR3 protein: ALNSGSEVYEQY
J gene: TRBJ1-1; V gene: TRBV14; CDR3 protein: ASSQVGTEAF
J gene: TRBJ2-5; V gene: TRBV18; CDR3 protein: ASSPPDQETQY
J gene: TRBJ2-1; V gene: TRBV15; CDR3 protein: ATSSGFDNEQF
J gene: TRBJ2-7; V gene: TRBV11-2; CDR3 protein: ASSLIRGRYYEQY
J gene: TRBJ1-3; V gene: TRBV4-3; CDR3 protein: ASSQTTTGTGGRGNTIY
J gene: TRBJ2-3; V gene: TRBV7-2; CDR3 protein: ASTDLAPGDTQY
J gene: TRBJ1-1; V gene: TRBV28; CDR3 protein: ASRETAEAF
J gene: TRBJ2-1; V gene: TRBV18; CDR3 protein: ASSPGVAGDHYNEQF
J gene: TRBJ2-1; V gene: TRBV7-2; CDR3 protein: ASSLVGSATNEQF
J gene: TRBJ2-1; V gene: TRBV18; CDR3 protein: ASSDGWGLDNEQF
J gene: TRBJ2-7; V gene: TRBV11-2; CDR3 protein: ASSKAGGPDEQY
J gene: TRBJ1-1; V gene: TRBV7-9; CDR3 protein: ASTGSEAF
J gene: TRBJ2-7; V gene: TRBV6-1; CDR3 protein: ASKVGHNEQY
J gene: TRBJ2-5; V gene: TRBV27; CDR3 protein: ASSQTWGTLEEQY
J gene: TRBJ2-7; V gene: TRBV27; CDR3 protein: ASSAAPAGGGYEQY
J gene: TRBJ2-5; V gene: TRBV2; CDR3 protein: ARGQAIQETQY
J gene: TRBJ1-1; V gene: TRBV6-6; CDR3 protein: ASSYSGLEAF
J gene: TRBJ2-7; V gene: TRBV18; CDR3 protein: ASSPGAANSYEQY
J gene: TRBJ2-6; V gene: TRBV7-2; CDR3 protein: ASSSTGVGANVLT
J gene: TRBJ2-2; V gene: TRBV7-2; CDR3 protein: ASSPLRAGELF
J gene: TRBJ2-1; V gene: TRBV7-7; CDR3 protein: ASSLDVINEQF
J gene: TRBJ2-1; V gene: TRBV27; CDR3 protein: ASRTSGRLYNEQF
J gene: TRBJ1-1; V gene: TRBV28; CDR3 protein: ASSPAGTKNTEAF
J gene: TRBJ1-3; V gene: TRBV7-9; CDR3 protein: ASSHIKPIY
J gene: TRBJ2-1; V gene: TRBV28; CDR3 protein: ASSTGTSGRGPYNEQF
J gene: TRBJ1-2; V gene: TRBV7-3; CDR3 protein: ASSLRPLQGSYT
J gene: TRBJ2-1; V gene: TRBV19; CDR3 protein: ASSIPFREQF
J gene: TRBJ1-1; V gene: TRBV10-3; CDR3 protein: AIMRDAYLNTEAF
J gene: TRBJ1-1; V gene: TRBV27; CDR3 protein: ASSLDISNTEAF
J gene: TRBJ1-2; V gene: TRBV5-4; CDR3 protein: ASSRRTDFYT
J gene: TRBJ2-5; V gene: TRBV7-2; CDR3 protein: ASSLNQKETQY
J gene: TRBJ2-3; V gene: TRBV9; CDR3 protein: ASSVGGNSDTQY
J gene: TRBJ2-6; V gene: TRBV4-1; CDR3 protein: ASSLGGGRRVSGANVLT
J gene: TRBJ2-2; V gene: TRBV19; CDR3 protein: ATKDRTLNTGELF
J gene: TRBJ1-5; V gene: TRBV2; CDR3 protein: ASGPGGPNQPQH
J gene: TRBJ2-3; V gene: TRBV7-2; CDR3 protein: ASSSLATTAEY
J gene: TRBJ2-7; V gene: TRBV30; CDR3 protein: AWRFRGAYEQY
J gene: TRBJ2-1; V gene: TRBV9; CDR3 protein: ASSVVGSPYNEQF
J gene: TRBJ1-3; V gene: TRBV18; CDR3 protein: ASSPGQSTLNTIY
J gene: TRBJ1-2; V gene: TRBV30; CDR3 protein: AWTPEAVPKNYGYT
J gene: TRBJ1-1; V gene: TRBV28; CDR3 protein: ASSLWSQGSPEAF
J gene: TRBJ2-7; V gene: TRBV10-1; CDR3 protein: ASRGQGQPKKVEQY
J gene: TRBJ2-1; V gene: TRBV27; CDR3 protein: ASSSPMYYNEQF
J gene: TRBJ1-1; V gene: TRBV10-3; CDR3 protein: AISYTGETEAF
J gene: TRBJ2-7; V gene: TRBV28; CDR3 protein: ASRGRGLSGSPYEQY
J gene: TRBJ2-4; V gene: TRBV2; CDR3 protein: ASSAGTGETKQY
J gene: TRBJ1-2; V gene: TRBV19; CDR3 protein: ASSLRQNHYGYT